This TCR beta chain emerged from a study of identical twins. Germline CDR1 ENHRY, CDR2 SYGVKD. J gave up 3 bases and V 3 bases, and 3 bases lay outside the gene matches. The CDR3 has 15 residues. Template switching (which added a universal primer site) was used, and cDNA carried unique molecular identifiers. TCRdb ran MiXCR on the 5' RACE reads and lists one entry per CDR3 protein. Found here are about 530,000 distinct CDR3 sequences, roughly 15% of them singletons; the top ten hold roughly 0.42%. This clonotype was seen at least ten times. These data were also reused for a study on yellow fever vaccine responses in identical twins. As that report states: After vaccination, twins' T cell response reportedly seemed partly convergent, partly personalized.

Specimen: CD4+ T cells sorted from blood. V gene TRBV10-3 combines with J gene TRBJ2-3; 10 bases are a match to TRBD2. This TCR was recovered from a woman aged 18-29 years in good health. CDR3 in amino acids: CAISDGSGGTDTQYF. CDR3 DNA sequence: TGTGCCATCAGTGATGGTAGCGGGGGGACAGATACGCAGTATTTT.